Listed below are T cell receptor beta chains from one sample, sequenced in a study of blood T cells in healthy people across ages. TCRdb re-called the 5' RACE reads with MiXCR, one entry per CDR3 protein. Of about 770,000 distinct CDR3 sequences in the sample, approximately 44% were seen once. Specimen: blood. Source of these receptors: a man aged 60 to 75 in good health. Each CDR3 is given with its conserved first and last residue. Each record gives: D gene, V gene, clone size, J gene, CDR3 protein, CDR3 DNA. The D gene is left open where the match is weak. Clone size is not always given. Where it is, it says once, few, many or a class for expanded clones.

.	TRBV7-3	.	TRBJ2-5	CVSSRNGDQETQYF	TGTGTCAGTAGTCGTAACGGAGATCAAGAGACCCAGTACTTC
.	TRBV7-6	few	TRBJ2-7	CASSSSRGPNEQYF	TGTGCCAGCAGCTCTAGTCGGGGCCCCAACGAGCAGTACTTC
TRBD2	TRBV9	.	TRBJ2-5	CASSVVPLAGQETQYF	TGTGCCAGCAGCGTAGTCCCACTAGCGGGGCAAGAGACCCAGTACTTC
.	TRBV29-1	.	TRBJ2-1	CSAEEFYNEQFF	TGCAGCGCGGAGGAGTTCTACAATGAGCAGTTCTTC
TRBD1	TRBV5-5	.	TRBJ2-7	CASSSHSSGQYEQYF	TGTGCCAGCAGCTCGCACTCTTCGGGACAGTACGAGCAGTACTTC
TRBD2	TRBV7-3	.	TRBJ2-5	CASSLGPSGGSQETQYF	TGTGCCAGCAGCTTAGGCCCCTCGGGAGGGAGCCAAGAGACCCAGTACTTC
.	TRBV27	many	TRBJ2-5	CASSFGTEETQYF	TGTGCCAGCAGTTTTGGAACAGAAGAGACCCAGTACTTC
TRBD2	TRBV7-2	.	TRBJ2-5	CASKTSGGPYNEQYF	TGTGCCAGCAAGACTAGCGGGGGACCTTACAATGAGCAGTACTTC
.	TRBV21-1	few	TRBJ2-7	CASSKTRLASYEQYF	TGTGCCAGCAGCAAAACACGTCTGGCCTCCTACGAGCAGTACTTC
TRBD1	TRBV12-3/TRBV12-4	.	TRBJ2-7	CASSPANRGHSYEQYF	TGTGCCAGCAGTCCCGCTAACAGGGGCCACTCCTACGAGCAGTACTTC
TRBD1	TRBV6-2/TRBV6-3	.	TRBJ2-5	CASSSQPGQGKETQYF	TGTGCCAGCAGTTCCCAACCTGGACAGGGGAAGGAGACCCAGTACTTC
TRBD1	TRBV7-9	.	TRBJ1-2	CASSSWDSRGYTF	TGTGCCAGCAGCTCCTGGGACAGTAGGGGCTACACCTTC
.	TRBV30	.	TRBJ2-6	CAWARHEAANVLTF	TGTGCCTGGGCTAGACATGAGGCGGCCAACGTCCTGACTTTC
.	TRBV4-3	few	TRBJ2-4	CASSQDHLAKNIQYF	TGCGCCAGCAGCCAAGATCATCTAGCCAAAAACATTCAGTACTTC
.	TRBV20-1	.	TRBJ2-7	CSARRGEGPYEQYF	TGCAGTGCTAGGAGAGGGGAAGGCCCCTACGAGCAGTACTTC
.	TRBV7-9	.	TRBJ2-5	CASSLSLPPETQYF	TGTGCCAGCAGCTTATCCCTTCCTCCAGAGACCCAGTACTTC
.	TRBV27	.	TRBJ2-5	CASRFLGEETQYF	TGTGCCAGCAGATTCTTGGGAGAAGAGACCCAGTACTTC
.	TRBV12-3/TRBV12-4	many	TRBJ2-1	CASTPQTGRGPYNEQFF	TGTGCCAGCACCCCCCAGACAGGGCGGGGACCATACAATGAGCAGTTCTTC
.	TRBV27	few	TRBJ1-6	CASSRGSSYNSPLHF	TGTGCCAGCAGTCGAGGGAGCTCCTATAATTCACCCCTCCACTTT
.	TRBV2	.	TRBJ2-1	CASSELPEYNEQFF	TGTGCCAGCAGTGAACTCCCAGAGTACAATGAGCAGTTCTTC
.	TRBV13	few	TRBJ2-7	CASSSQGSAYEQYF	TGTGCCAGCAGCTCCCAGGGCTCAGCCTACGAGCAGTACTTC
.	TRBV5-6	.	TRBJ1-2	CASSFGGSQSSNYGYTF	TGTGCCAGCAGCTTTGGGGGCAGTCAGTCATCTAACTATGGCTACACCTTC
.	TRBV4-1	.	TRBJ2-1	CASGPVYEQFF	TGCGCCAGCGGTCCGGTTTATGAGCAGTTCTTC
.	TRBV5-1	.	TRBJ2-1	CASSRGGTTYNEQFF	TGCGCCAGCAGCAGGGGGGGGACAACCTACAATGAGCAGTTCTTC
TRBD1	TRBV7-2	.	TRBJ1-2	CASSSPGQGAYGYTF	TGTGCCAGCAGCTCACCGGGACAGGGGGCCTATGGCTACACCTTC
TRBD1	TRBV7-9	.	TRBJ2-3	CASSRSTGVDTDTQYF	TGTGCCAGCAGCAGGAGTACAGGGGTCGACACAGATACGCAGTATTTT
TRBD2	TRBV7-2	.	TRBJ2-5	CASGTSGGLGETQYF	TGTGCCAGCGGAACTAGCGGGGGGTTGGGGGAGACCCAGTACTTC
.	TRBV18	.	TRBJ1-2	CAGSPTTDIFSNYGYTF	TGTGCCGGCTCACCGACTACCGACATTTTCTCTAACTATGGCTACACCTTC
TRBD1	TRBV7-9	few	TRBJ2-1	CASSPEGTGYNEQFF	TGTGCCAGCAGCCCGGAGGGGACAGGGTACAATGAGCAGTTCTTC
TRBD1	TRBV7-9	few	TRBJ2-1	CASSYYGTGTAYNEQFF	TGTGCCAGCAGCTATTACGGAACCGGGACAGCCTACAATGAGCAGTTCTTC
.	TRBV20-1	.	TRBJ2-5	CSASTMTEAETQYF	TGCAGTGCTAGCACCATGACAGAGGCAGAGACCCAGTACTTC
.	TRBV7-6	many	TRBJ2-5	CASSPVMSETQYF	TGTGCCAGCAGCCCCGTAATGAGCGAGACCCAGTACTTC
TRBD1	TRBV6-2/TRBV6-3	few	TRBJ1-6	CASREGQVSSPLHF	TGTGCCAGCAGGGAAGGACAGGTCAGCTCACCCCTCCACTTT
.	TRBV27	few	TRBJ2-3	CASTPLGGLTDTQYF	TGTGCCAGCACCCCCCTGGGGGGTTTGACAGATACGCAGTATTTT
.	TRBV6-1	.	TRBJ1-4	CASSKQPVGNEKLFF	TGTGCCAGCAGTAAACAACCGGTCGGTAATGAAAAACTGTTTTTT
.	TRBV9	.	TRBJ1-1	CASSVNIGGTEAFF	TGTGCCAGCAGCGTAAACATCGGTGGGACTGAAGCTTTCTTT
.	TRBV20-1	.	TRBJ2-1	CSARGPFSYNEQFF	TGCAGTGCTAGAGGTCCATTTTCCTACAATGAGCAGTTCTTC
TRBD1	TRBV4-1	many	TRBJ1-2	CASSQDGAGGVNYGYTF	TGCGCCAGCAGCCAAGATGGGGCAGGGGGAGTTAACTATGGCTACACCTTC
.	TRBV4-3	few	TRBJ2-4	CASSQEDIAKNIQYF	TGCGCCAGCAGCCAAGAGGATATAGCCAAAAACATTCAGTACTTC
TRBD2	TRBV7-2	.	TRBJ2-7	CASSLTRGLAGGRYEQYF	TGTGCCAGCAGCTTAACCCGGGGACTAGCGGGGGGGCGGTACGAGCAGTACTTC
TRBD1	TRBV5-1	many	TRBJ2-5	CASSLGTGLQETQYF	TGCGCCAGCAGCTTGGGGACAGGGTTACAAGAGACCCAGTACTTC
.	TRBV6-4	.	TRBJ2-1	CASSAIPGSYNEQFF	TGTGCCAGCAGTGCAATTCCGGGTTCCTACAATGAGCAGTTCTTC
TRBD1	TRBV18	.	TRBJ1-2	CASSQTDRDRYGYTF	TGTGCCAGCTCACAAACGGACAGGGATCGATATGGCTACACCTTC
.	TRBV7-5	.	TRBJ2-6	CISVPEAERLSPGGRTGASVLTF	.